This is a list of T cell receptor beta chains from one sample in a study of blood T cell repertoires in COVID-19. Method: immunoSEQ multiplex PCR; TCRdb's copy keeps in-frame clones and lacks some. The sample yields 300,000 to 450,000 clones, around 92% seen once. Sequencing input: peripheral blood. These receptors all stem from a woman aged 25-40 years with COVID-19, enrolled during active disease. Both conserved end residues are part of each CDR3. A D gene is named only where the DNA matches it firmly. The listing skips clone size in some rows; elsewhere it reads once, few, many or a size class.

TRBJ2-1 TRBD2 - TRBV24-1 CATSGVSRRGDNEQFF TGTGCCACCAGTGGAGTAAGTAGGCGGGGGGACAATGAGCAGTTCTTC
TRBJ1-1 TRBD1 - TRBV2 CASLIRDRGTEAFF TGTGCCAGCCTTATCCGGGACAGGGGTACTGAAGCTTTCTTT
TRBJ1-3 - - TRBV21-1 CASRHLFYREGNTIYF TGTGCCAGCAGGCACCTTTTCTACAGGGAGGGAAACACCATATATTTT
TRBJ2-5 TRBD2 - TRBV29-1 CSVSSGGGKETQYF TGCAGCGTTTCTAGCGGGGGGGGGAAAGAGACCCAGTACTTC
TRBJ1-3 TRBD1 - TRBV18 CASSPAPGQVSGNTIYF TGTGCCAGCTCTCCAGCCCCGGGACAGGTCTCTGGAAACACCATATATTTT
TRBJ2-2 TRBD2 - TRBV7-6 CASSLAGGSTGELFF TGTGCCAGCAGCTTAGCGGGGGGGTCCACCGGGGAGCTGTTTTTT
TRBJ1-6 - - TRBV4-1 CASSHNQGIDSPLHF TGCGCCAGCAGCCACAACCAGGGTATCGATTCACCCCTCCACTTT
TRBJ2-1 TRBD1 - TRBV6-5 CASSPGQGGEQFF TGTGCCAGCAGTCCGGGACAGGGGGGTGAGCAGTTCTTC
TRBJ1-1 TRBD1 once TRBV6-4 CASRQTGYGNTEAFF TGTGCCAGCAGGCAGACAGGGTATGGGAACACTGAAGCTTTCTTT
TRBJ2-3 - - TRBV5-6 CASSLFLDTQYF TGTGCCAGCAGCTTGTTTCTTGATACGCAGTATTTT
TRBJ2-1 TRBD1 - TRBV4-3 CASSQQGQVYNEQFF TGCGCCAGCAGCCAGCAAGGACAGGTCTACAATGAGCAGTTCTTC
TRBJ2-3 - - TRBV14 CASSPSPPLTDTQYF TGTGCCAGCAGCCCCTCTCCCCCCCTCACAGATACGCAGTATTTT
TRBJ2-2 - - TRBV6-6 CASKPTNTGELFF TGTGCCAGCAAACCTACGAACACCGGGGAGCTGTTTTTT
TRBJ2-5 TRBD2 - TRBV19 CASSLRLAGGPRETQYF TGTGCCAGTAGCCTTAGACTAGCGGGAGGGCCGCGAGAGACCCAGTACTTC
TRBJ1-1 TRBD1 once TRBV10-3 CAISESGTGRPLNTEAFF TGTGCCATCAGTGAGTCCGGGACAGGGAGGCCCTTGAACACTGAAGCTTTCTTT
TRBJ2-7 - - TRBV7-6 CASSLGSSEQYF TGTGCCAGCAGCTTAGGTTCGAGTGAGCAGTACTTC
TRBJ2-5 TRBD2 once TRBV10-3 CAISARGGVEETQYF TGTGCCATCAGTGCACGGGGGGGGGTCGAAGAGACCCAGTACTTC
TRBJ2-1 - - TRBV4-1 CASSLRGFREDEQFF TGCGCCAGCAGCCTTCGCGGATTTCGCGAGGATGAGCAGTTCTTC
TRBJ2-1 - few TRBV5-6 CASSPKRRHLTYNEQFF TGTGCCAGCAGCCCCAAACGGCGGCACCTTACTTACAATGAGCAGTTCTTC
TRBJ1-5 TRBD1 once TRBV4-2 CASSQRSGTGNQPQHF TGTGCCAGCAGCCAAAGGTCCGGGACAGGGAACCAGCCCCAGCATTTT
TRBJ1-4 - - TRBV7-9 CASSLEEVKLFF TGTGCCAGCAGCTTAGAGGAGGTAAAACTGTTTTTT
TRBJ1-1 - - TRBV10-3 CATFSLNTEAFF TGTGCCACCTTTTCCTTGAACACTGAAGCTTTCTTT
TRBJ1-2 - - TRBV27 CASSSPGQPYYGYTF TGTGCCAGCAGTTCGCCCGGACAGCCATACTATGGCTACACCTTC
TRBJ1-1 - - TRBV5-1 CASSPYSNTEAFF TGCGCCAGCAGTCCCTACTCAAACACTGAAGCTTTCTTT
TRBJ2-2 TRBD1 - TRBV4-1 CASSPGQGAKAGELFF TGCGCCAGCAGCCCCGGACAGGGGGCGAAGGCCGGGGAGCTGTTTTTT
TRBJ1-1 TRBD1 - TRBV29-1 CSVEKGARFLGAEAFF TGCAGCGTTGAAAAGGGGGCGAGGTTCCTAGGCGCTGAAGCTTTCTTT
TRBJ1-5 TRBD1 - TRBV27 CASGGQGLSNQPQHF TGTGCCAGCGGAGGACAGGGGTTGAGCAATCAGCCCCAGCATTTT
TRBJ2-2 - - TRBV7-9 CASSLGDFTGGELFF TGTGCCAGCAGCTTAGGGGATTTCACAGGCGGGGAGCTGTTTTTT
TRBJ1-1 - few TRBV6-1 CASSEAGQNTEAFF TGTGCCAGCAGTGAAGCTGGGCAGAACACTGAAGCTTTCTTT
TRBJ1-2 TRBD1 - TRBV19 CASNRGWDYGYTF TGTGCCAGCAACAGGGGTTGGGACTATGGCTACACCTTC
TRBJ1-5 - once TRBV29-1 CSVAKGMSNQPQHF TGCAGCGTTGCGAAGGGGATGAGCAATCAGCCCCAGCATTTT
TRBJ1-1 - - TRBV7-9 CASSPPGRLTEAFF TGTGCCAGCAGCCCTCCTGGCAGGCTTACTGAAGCTTTCTTT
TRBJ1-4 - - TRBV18 CASSPQAEKLFF TGTGCCAGCTCACCACAAGCTGAAAAACTGTTTTTT
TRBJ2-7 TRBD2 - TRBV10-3 CAISESKYSGGRYEQYF TGTGCCATCAGTGAGTCTAAATATAGCGGGGGGCGATACGAGCAGTACTTC
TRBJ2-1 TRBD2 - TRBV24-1 CATSDPGTSGYNEQFF TGTGCCACCAGTGACCCAGGGACTAGCGGCTACAATGAGCAGTTCTTC
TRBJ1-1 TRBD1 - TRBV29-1 CSVPGTGNTEAFF TGCAGCGTCCCCGGGACAGGGAACACTGAAGCTTTCTTT
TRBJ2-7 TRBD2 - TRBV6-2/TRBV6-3 CASSPRLGLAGGKNYEQYF TGTGCCAGCAGCCCCCGCCTGGGACTAGCGGGGGGAAAAAACTACGAGCAGTACTTC
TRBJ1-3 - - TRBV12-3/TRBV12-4 CASNRDSGNTIYF TGTGCCAGCAACAGGGACTCTGGAAACACCATATATTTT
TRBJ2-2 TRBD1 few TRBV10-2 CASRGTALGGELFF TGCGCCAGCAGGGGGACAGCGCTCGGCGGGGAGCTGTTTTTT
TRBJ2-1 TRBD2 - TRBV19 CASSIDLRLAGGRDEQFF TGTGCCAGTAGTATAGATCTGCGACTAGCGGGGGGGCGGGATGAGCAGTTCTTC
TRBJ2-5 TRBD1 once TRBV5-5 CASSLSPDRMETQYF TGTGCCAGCAGCTTGTCGCCGGACAGGATGGAGACCCAGTACTTC
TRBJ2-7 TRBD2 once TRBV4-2 CASSQDLSGGGNPYEQYF TGTGCCAGCAGCCAAGATTTGTCGGGCGGGGGGAACCCCTACGAGCAGTACTTC
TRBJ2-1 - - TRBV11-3 CASSPVFGAATYNEQFF TGTGCCAGCAGCCCCGTCTTTGGTGCGGCGACCTACAATGAGCAGTTCTTC
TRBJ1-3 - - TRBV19 CASTPDISGNTIYF TGTGCCAGTACGCCCGACATCTCTGGAAACACCATATATTTT
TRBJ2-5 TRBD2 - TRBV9 CASSVTGGRGETQYF TGTGCCAGCAGCGTAACGGGCGGGAGAGGGGAGACCCAGTACTTC
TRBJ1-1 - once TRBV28 CASRQGMTEAFF TGTGCCAGCCGTCAGGGGATGACTGAAGCTTTCTTT
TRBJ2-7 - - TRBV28 CASSFGGVGYEQYF TGTGCCAGCAGTTTTGGAGGGGTGGGCTACGAGCAGTACTTC
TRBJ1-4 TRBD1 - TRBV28 CASSGTGGAITNEKLFF TGTGCCAGTTCCGGGACAGGGGGCGCGATCACTAATGAAAAACTGTTTTTT
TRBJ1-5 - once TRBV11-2 CASSSKDSGIYSNQPQHF TGTGCCAGCAGCTCAAAGGACAGCGGGATTTATAGCAATCAGCCCCAGCATTTT
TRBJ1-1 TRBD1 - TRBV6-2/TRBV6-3 CASSWTGNTEAFF TGTGCCAGCAGTTGGACAGGGAACACTGAAGCTTTCTTT
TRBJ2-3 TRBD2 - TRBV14 CASSHVAGSTDTQYF TGTGCCAGCAGCCACGTAGCGGGGAGCACAGATACGCAGTATTTT
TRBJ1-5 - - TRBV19 CASSYKAEANQPQHF TGTGCCAGTAGTTATAAGGCGGAGGCTAATCAGCCCCAGCATTTT
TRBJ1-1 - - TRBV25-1 CASSEWKGGNTEAFF TGTGCCAGCAGTGAATGGAAAGGGGGGAACACTGAAGCTTTCTTT
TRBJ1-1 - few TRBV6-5 CATTANTEAFF TGTGCCACGACAGCTAACACTGAAGCTTTCTTT
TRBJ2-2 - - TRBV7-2 CASSLGRRGAGELFF TGTGCCAGCAGCTTAGGGCGGCGGGGTGCCGGGGAGCTGTTTTTT
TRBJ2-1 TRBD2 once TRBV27 CASSFTSGSAYNEQFF TGTGCCAGCAGTTTCACGAGCGGGAGTGCATACAATGAGCAGTTCTTC